Shown below are 16 T cell receptor beta chains from a single sample sequenced in a study of spatial heterogeneity in lung cancer. The study, taken as a whole, reports: Tumors with more nonsynonymous mutations had more expanded intratumoral alpha and beta TCRs.

MiXCR, applied by TCRdb to the 5' RACE reads, yields one record per CDR3 protein. The sample consists of around 4,000 distinct CDR3 sequences, about 8% of them appearing once. Time point specified: sample taken at primary tumor resection. The antigens for these receptors are not known. The specimen was lung tumor tissue, collected at surgery. The receptors originated from a male donor with early-stage non-small cell lung cancer.

This clonotype was found a few times. The V gene is TRBV6-5, the J gene TRBJ1-1; the D is unclear. Trimming removed 2 bases at V and 4 bases at J, with 11 bases between. The CDR3 loop spans 14 amino acids. The V gene's germline CDR1 is MNHEY and CDR2 SVGAGI. The CDR3 sequence is CASSYGGLGTEAFF. The DNA of the CDR3 is TGTGCCAGCAGTTACGGAGGATTGGGCACTGAAGCTTTCTTT.

This clonotype qualifies as medium-sized. The V call is TRBV5-1, the J call TRBJ2-1; tentatively, D is TRBD1 or TRBD2 (5 bases each). Germline CDR1 and CDR2: SGHRS and YFSETQ. Trimming pared 0 bases from V and 5 bases from J, leaving 12 bases between. The CDR3 sequence is 15 residues long. Here the CDR3 reads CASSLAWDGNNEQFF. As DNA, the CDR3 is TGCGCCAGCAGCTTGGCCTGGGACGGAAACAATGAGCAGTTCTTC.

This clonotype is medium-sized (0.01 to 0.1%) within its sample. The chain uses TRBV12-3 or TRBV12-4 and TRBJ1-2; D ambiguous. The V end was cut by 5 bases, the J end by 4 bases, with 11 bases between. The CDR3 extends over 13 amino acids. The chain's CDR3 is CASSLGRIYGYTF. The CDR3 nucleotides read TGTGCCAGCAGTCTCGGGCGGATCTATGGCTACACCTTC.

This clonotype is deemed medium-sized. The genes are TRBV5-1 and TRBJ1-6, with no clear D. Germline assignment: CDR1 SGHRS and CDR2 YFSETQ. Trimming pared 0 bases from V and 0 bases from J, leaving 7 bases between. The CDR3 sequence is 16 residues long. The CDR3 DNA follows: TGCGCCAGCAGCTTGGAGGGCAGCTCCTATAATTCACCCCTCCACTTT. Residues: CASSLEGSSYNSPLHF.

This clonotype was detected many times. V is TRBV7-2 and J is TRBJ2-3, with 12 bases fitting TRBD2. Germline CDR1 is SGHTA and CDR2 is FQGNSA. After removal of 4 bases from V and 6 bases from J, the junction contained 5 bases not matched to a gene. The CDR3 has 15 amino acids. CDR3 DNA sequence: TGTGCCAGCAGCTCGCTAGCGGGGGGGAGGGATACGCAGTATTTT. Translation gives CASSSLAGGRDTQYF.

This clonotype was observed at least ten times. The chain couples TRBV7-2 to TRBJ2-5; a weak D match, TRBD2 (6 bases). Trimming left V 1 base short and J 5 bases short, with 14 bases between. CDR1 is SGHTA, CDR2 FQGNSA, per germline. The CDR3 totals 15 residues. For the CDR3, the DNA is TGTGCCAGCAGCTTAGGCGGGGTAGCCGTCGAGACCCAGTACTTC. This gives the protein CASSLGGVAVETQYF.

Relative to its sample, this clonotype is medium-sized. This chain connects TRBV11-2 to TRBJ2-1; D gene uncertain. The germline V gene encodes CDR1 SGHAT and CDR2 FQNNGV. V was cut by 7 bases and J by 5 bases, with 12 bases left in between. The CDR3 has 13 residues. The CDR3 nucleotides are TGTGCCAGCATATCCGAGTTCGACAATGAGCAGTTCTTC. Its protein is CASISEFDNEQFF.

This clonotype is categorized as medium-sized. This chain links TRBV12-3 or TRBV12-4 with TRBJ1-5; D is perhaps TRBD1 (6 bases). This CDR3 spans 13 amino acids. Trimming cost V 6 bases and J 6 bases, with 12 bases left between them. The CDR3 loop is CASRMGASQPQHF. The CDR3 DNA sequence: TGTGCCAGCAGGATGGGGGCGAGTCAGCCCCAGCATTTT.

By share of the sample, this clonotype is medium-sized. The chain is built from TRBV4-3 and TRBJ1-2, with TRBD1 as a possible D gene (5 bases). There are 13 residues in the CDR3. The germline gives CDR1 LGHNA, CDR2 YSLEER. The V end was cut by 4 bases, the J end by 5 bases, with 11 bases between. Here the CDR3 reads CASSRSGRYGYTF. In DNA form, the CDR3 reads TGCGCCAGCAGCCGGTCAGGGAGGTATGGCTACACCTTC.

This clonotype was seen a handful of times. The chain uses TRBV7-9 and TRBJ2-7; D remains ambiguous. The V gene lost 2 bases and the J gene lost 2 bases, with 7 bases spanning the gap. The CDR3 spans 13 residues. The V gene's germline CDR1 is SEHNR and CDR2 FQNEAQ (reference sequence). The CDR3 DNA reads as TGTGCCAGCAGCTTACCAGCGCCCTACGAGCAGTACTTC. Residues: CASSLPAPYEQYF.

In its sample, this clonotype ranks as medium-sized. The V and J genes are TRBV11-3 and TRBJ2-3; the D gene is possibly TRBD1 (5 bases). This CDR3 comprises 13 residues. V lost 3 bases, J lost 6 bases, and 10 bases lay in between. Germline V CDR1 and CDR2: SGHNT, YENEEA. The CDR3 loop reads CASSFNPGDTQYF. The CDR3 nucleotides are TGTGCCAGCAGCTTCAACCCAGGGGATACGCAGTATTTT.

There are many counts of this clonotype. This chain connects TRBV6-5 to TRBJ1-1; a weak D match, TRBD1 (5 bases). From germline, CDR1 is MNHEY and CDR2 SVGAGI. V lost 0 bases to trimming and J lost 3 bases, with 11 bases between them. This CDR3 comprises 15 residues. CDR3 region: CASSYSNQGYTEAFF. The CDR3 bases are TGTGCCAGCAGTTACTCGAACCAGGGCTACACTGAAGCTTTCTTT.

In its sample, this clonotype ranks as medium-sized. CDR3 sequence: CASSRRGGASYEQYF. Here the CDR3 DNA reads TGTGCCAGCAGCCGACGGGGAGGGGCCTCCTACGAGCAGTACTTC. V gene TRBV27 combines with J gene TRBJ2-7; 7 bases match TRBD2. The germline CDR1 and CDR2 sequences are MNHEY and SMNVEV (reference sequence). With 6 bases clipped from V and 0 bases from J, the junction kept 8 bases outside the gene matches. The CDR3 contains 15 residues.

By sample share, this clonotype is medium-sized. As DNA, the CDR3 is TGTGCCAGCAGCTCAAACGCGGGGTACGAGCAGTACTTC. Amino acids: CASSSNAGYEQYF. The chain joins TRBV7-2 to TRBJ2-7, with D perhaps TRBD2 (6 bases). This CDR3 spans 13 amino acids. The ends were cut back, 4 bases at V and 4 bases at J, with 11 bases in the middle. From germline, CDR1 is SGHTA and CDR2 FQGNSA.

This clonotype is medium-sized in the sample. CDR3 coding DNA: TGCAGTGCTTTACCCGGGACAGAGTTCTACGAGCAGTACTTC. Amino acids: CSALPGTEFYEQYF. The rearrangement uses TRBV20-1 and TRBJ2-7, with 7 nucleotides matching TRBD1. The CDR3 runs 14 residues. CDR1 and CDR2 from the germline V gene are DFQATT and SNEGSKA (reference sequence). The trim removed 5 bases at V and 3 bases at J, leaving 10 bases unmatched.

Turning to this clonotype: An end of the junction differs from the germline gene, which may be a read error. The rearrangement links TRBV10-2 to TRBJ1-1; 7 nucleotides agree with TRBD1. The CDR3 runs to 13 residues. Germline CDR1 reads WSHSY; CDR2 reads SAAADI. The CDR3 loop is CASERDRRTETFF. The CDR3 coding sequence is TGCGCCAGCGAACGGGACAGAAGGACTGAAACTTTCTTT.